These T cell receptor beta chains were read from a single sample in a study of T cells after yellow fever vaccination. MiXCR was run by TCRdb on the 5' RACE reads, yielding one entry per CDR3 protein. The sample lists under 400,000 distinct CDR3 sequences, roughly an eighth occurring once. The sample in question was CD4+ T cells sorted from PBMCs, obtained 15 days after the yellow fever booster vaccination. These receptors were collected from a man younger than 35 who received the YFV17D yellow fever vaccine. Both conserved end residues are part of each CDR3. The order of the fields is V gene, D gene, clone size, J gene, CDR3 DNA, CDR3 protein. The D gene is left open where the match is weak. Some rows have no size entry. The others give once, few or many, or a class for an expanded clone.

TRBV3-1	.	.	TRBJ1-1	TGTGCCAGCAGCCAAGGAGGGATCGGTGAAGCTTTCTTT	CASSQGGIGEAFF
TRBV20-1	TRBD2	.	TRBJ2-1	TGCAGTGCGGCGCGGGGGGTAGCGGGGGGAAATGAGCAGTTCTTC	CSAARGVAGGNEQFF
TRBV29-1	TRBD2	few	TRBJ2-6	TGCAGCGTTGAGCGGGGGGCTGGGGCCAACGTCCTGACTTTC	CSVERGAGANVLTF
TRBV12-3/TRBV12-4	.	.	TRBJ1-1	TGTGCCAGCAGTTTATCGGCTGGGCAGCGAGCTTTCTTT	CASSLSAGQRAFF
TRBV9	.	.	TRBJ2-3	TGTGCCAGCAGCGCTCCAGGCAGTTCCACAGATACGCAGTATTTT	CASSAPGSSTDTQYF
TRBV6-5	.	once	TRBJ2-1	TGTGCCAGCAGTTACCAGGGTGTAGATGAGCAGTTCTTC	CASSYQGVDEQFF
TRBV6-2/TRBV6-3	.	.	TRBJ1-2	TGTGCCAGCAGCGCCTATGGAGGGGTCTATGGCTACACCTTC	CASSAYGGVYGYTF
TRBV15	.	few	TRBJ2-5	TGTGCCACCAGCAAAAACTCCGGGCCAAACAAAGAGACCCAGTACTTC	CATSKNSGPNKETQYF
TRBV30	.	few	TRBJ2-5	TGTGCCTGGGGTGGCAGCCAAGAGACCCAGTACTTC	CAWGGSQETQYF
TRBV29-1	TRBD1	few	TRBJ1-3	TGCAGCGTGGCAGGACAGGGGGCTGGAAACACCATATATTTT	CSVAGQGAGNTIYF
TRBV12-5	.	.	TRBJ2-2	TGTGCTAGTGGCACCCCAAACACCGGGGAGCTGTTTTTT	CASGTPNTGELFF
TRBV7-6	TRBD2	few	TRBJ2-2	TGTGCCAGCAGCACCCTAGCGGGGGGGACGGGCACCGGGGAGCTGTTTTTT	CASSTLAGGTGTGELFF
TRBV28	.	few	TRBJ2-2	TGTGCCAGCAGTGGGGTCTTCTCCACGAACACCGGGGAGCTGTTTTTT	CASSGVFSTNTGELFF
TRBV6-2/TRBV6-3	.	few	TRBJ1-2	TGTGCCAGCAGTCACCTGACAGGAACGTGGGGCTACACCTTC	CASSHLTGTWGYTF
TRBV3-1	.	.	TRBJ2-6	TGTGCCAGCAGCCAACTTTTAGGGTACTCTGGGGCCAACGTCCTGACTTTC	CASSQLLGYSGANVLTF
TRBV6-6	.	few	TRBJ1-4	TGTGCCAGCAGTTCTCCCGACATGTTAACTAATGAAAAACTGTTTTTT	CASSSPDMLTNEKLFF
TRBV5-4	.	few	TRBJ2-1	TGTGCCAGCAGCACAGGACTACCAGCCTACAATGAGCAGTTCTTC	CASSTGLPAYNEQFF
TRBV20-1	.	.	TRBJ2-1	TGCAGTGCTACTCCCCCTAAGGTAGCCGGTGAGCAGTTCTTC	CSATPPKVAGEQFF
TRBV2	.	.	TRBJ1-2	TGTGCCAGCAGGTTTAGTGGGAACTATGGCTACACCTTC	CASRFSGNYGYTF
TRBV20-1	TRBD2	.	TRBJ2-3	TGCAGTGCTCTCCTCCTCTTTACTAGCGGGGGGCCACTGAGCACAGATACGCAGTATTTT	CSALLLFTSGGPLSTDTQYF
TRBV3-1	.	.	TRBJ1-1	TGTGCCAGCAGCCGCACCCTTCCGGGACACACGAACACTGAAGCTTTCTTT	CASSRTLPGHTNTEAFF
TRBV4-2	TRBD2	.	TRBJ2-3	TGTGCCAGCAGCCAAGAAGGCGAGCGGGGGTATACGCAGTATTTT	CASSQEGERGYTQYF
TRBV4-3	.	.	TRBJ2-3	TGCGCCAGCAGCTCGCAACCGGGACCAGGTGGGGCAGATACGCAGTATTTT	CASSSQPGPGGADTQYF